Below are 9 T cell receptor beta chains sequenced from a single sample in a study of blood T cell repertoires in COVID-19. Here immunoSEQ multiplex PCR was the method, and the copy in TCRdb shows in-frame clones only, minus some. The repertoire holds about 180,000 clones, with 88% as singletons. Sequenced input: peripheral blood. The receptors here all came from a woman in her 30s with acute or convalescent COVID-19.

The chain links TRBV5-1 to TRBJ1-1, with 10 bases identical to TRBD1. Trimming removed 4 bases from V and 4 bases from J; junction bases left unmatched: 7. The CDR3 runs 15 residues. Germline V gene data show CDR1 as SGHRS and CDR2 as YFSETQ. The CDR3 region is CASSTFGQGVTEAFF. In nucleotides, the CDR3 is TGCGCCAGCAGCACCTTCGGACAGGGGGTCACTGAAGCTTTCTTT. Combining the CDR3 with reference TRBV5-1 and TRBJ1-1 gives the whole variable domain KAGVTQTPRYLIKTRGQQVTLSCSPISGHRSVSWYQQTPGQGLQFLFEYFSETQRNKGNFPGRFSGRQFSNSRSEMNVSTLELGDSALYLCASSTFGQGVTEAFFGQGTRLTVV.

This chain links TRBV28 with TRBJ1-1, with D possibly matching TRBD1 (5 bases). The CDR3 sequence is 14 residues long. V lost 7 bases and J 5 bases, leaving 17 bases between the germline ends. CDR1 and CDR2 (germline): MDHEN, SYDVKM. The CDR3 protein is CASTPHQGWTEAFF. For the CDR3, the DNA is TGTGCCAGCACCCCGCACCAGGGTTGGACTGAAGCTTTCTTT. Full variable domain (outside the CDR3, taken from reference TRBV28 and TRBJ1-1): DVKVTQSSRYLVKRTGEKVFLECVQDMDHENMFWYRQDPGLGLRLIYFSYDVKMKEKGDIPEGYSVSREKKERFSLILESASTNQTSMYLCASTPHQGWTEAFFGQGTRLTVV.

This CDR3 reads CASSLAGQYF. The DNA for the CDR3 is TGTGCCAGCAGTCTAGCGGGGCAGTATTTT. The chain combines TRBV6-5 with TRBJ2-3; 8 bases map to TRBD2. The junction had 0 bases not matched to a gene; V was cut back by 5 bases and J by 11 bases. This CDR3 is 10 amino acids long. Germline V lookup: CDR1 MNHEY, CDR2 SVGAGI.

This clone was counted only a few times. This chain uses TRBV5-5 with TRBJ1-4; 9 bases line up with TRBD1. Germline CDR1 SGHKS, CDR2 YYEKEE (reference sequence). The CDR3 is 16 amino acids. J gave up 8 bases and V 0 bases, and 8 bases lay outside the gene matches. As DNA, the CDR3 is TGTGCCAGCAGCTTGGAGTATACGGACAGGGGAGAAAAACTGTTTTTT. Translated: CASSLEYTDRGEKLFF.

This clone has only a few counts. The chain has TRBV9 and TRBJ1-1; 8 nucleotides match TRBD1. Germline V CDR1 and CDR2: SGDLS, YYNGEE. Trimming at V came to 0 bases and at J to 5 bases, leaving 9 bases not matched to a gene. The CDR3 runs to 16 residues. DNA for the CDR3: TGTGCCAGCAGCGTAGGGGGGACAGGAGGTTGGACTGAAGCTTTCTTT. Amino acid sequence: CASSVGGTGGWTEAFF.

To note about this clone: Other DNA sequences in this sample translate to the same CDR3. The V call is TRBV12-3 or TRBV12-4, the J call TRBJ1-5; D is ambiguous. The CDR3 extends over 13 amino acids. V was trimmed by 2 bases and J by 4 bases, leaving 6 bases between them. CDR3 nucleotide sequence: TGTGCCAGCAGTTTAAGAGGGAATCAGCCCCAGCATTTT. Translation gives CASSLRGNQPQHF.

This clone occurred once. The rearrangement joins TRBV27 to TRBJ2-5; D might be TRBD2 (5 bases). Germline values: CDR1 MNHEY, CDR2 SMNVEV (reference sequence). V lost 5 bases, J lost 2 bases, and 15 bases lay in between. This CDR3 region has 15 residues. CDR3 DNA sequence: TGTGCCAGCAGTCTAAAGAGGGCTCCTCAAGAGACCCAGTACTTC. It encodes CASSLKRAPQETQYF.

J is TRBJ1-6 and V is TRBV7-8; D is perhaps TRBD1 (6 bases). V was trimmed by 4 bases and J by 6 bases, leaving 10 bases between them. The CDR3 sequence is 14 residues long. Looked up from germline, CDR1 is SGHVS and CDR2 is FQNEAQ. For the CDR3, the DNA is TGTGCCAGCAGCTACAACAGGGTTAATTCACCCCTCCACTTT. Encoded protein: CASSYNRVNSPLHF.

This clone was detected only once. The chain couples TRBV7-8 to TRBJ2-7; D is possibly TRBD2 (5 bases). Trimming took 5 bases from V and 5 from J, leaving 16 bases between them. Per germline, CDR1 SGHVS and CDR2 FQNEAQ. The CDR3 runs 14 residues. This chain's CDR3 is CASSVLSSSDEQYF. CDR3 bases: TGTGCCAGCAGCGTACTTTCTAGCTCGGACGAGCAGTACTTC.